The present T cell receptor (beta chain) was sequenced within a study of OX40 agonist ivuxolimab in advanced cancers. V was trimmed by 1 base and J by 7 bases, leaving 13 bases between them. This CDR3 is built from 15 residues. The germline CDR1 and CDR2 sequences are MGHRA and YSYEKL. TCRdb's table, derived via immunoSEQ multiplex PCR, lists solely in-frame clones and lacks some. The table has 90,000 to 120,000 clones, around 93% seen once; the top ten hold roughly 0.66%. The chain recombines TRBV4-1 with TRBJ1-4, with a possible D match to TRBD1 (5 bases). The TCR originated in an adult with an advanced solid tumor such as melanoma, head and neck, liver or kidney cancer. The source material was CD4+ or CD8+ T cells sorted from blood, sampled in a trial of the OX40 agonist ivuxolimab. CDR3 bases: TGCGCCAGCAGCCAAGGGGAACGTGGGGGTGAAAAACTGTTTTTT. This codes for CASSQGERGGEKLFF.